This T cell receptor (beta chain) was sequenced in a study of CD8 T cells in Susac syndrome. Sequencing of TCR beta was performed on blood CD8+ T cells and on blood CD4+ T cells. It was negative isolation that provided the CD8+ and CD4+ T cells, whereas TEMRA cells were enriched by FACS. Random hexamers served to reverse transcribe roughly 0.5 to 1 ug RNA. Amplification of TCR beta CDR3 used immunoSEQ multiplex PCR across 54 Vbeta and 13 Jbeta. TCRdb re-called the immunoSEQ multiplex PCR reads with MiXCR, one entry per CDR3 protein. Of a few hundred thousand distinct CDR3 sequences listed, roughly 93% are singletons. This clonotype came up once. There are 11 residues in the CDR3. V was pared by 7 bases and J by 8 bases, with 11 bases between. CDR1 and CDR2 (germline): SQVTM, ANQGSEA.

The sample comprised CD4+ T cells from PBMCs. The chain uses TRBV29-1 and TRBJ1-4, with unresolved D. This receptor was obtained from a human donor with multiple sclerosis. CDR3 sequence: CSARSGEKLFF. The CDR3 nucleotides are TGCAGCGCGAGGAGCGGAGAAAAACTGTTTTTT.